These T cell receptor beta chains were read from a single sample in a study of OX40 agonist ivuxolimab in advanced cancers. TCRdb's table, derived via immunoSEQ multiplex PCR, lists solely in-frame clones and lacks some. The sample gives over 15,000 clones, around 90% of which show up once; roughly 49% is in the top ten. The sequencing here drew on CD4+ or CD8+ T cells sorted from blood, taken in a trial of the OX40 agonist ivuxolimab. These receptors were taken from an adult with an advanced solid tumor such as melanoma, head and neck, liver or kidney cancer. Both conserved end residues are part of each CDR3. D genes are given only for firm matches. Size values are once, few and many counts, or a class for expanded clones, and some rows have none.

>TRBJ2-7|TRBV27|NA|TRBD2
TGTGCCAGCAGTGGGGGACTAGACTACGAGCAGTACTTC
CASSGGLDYEQYF
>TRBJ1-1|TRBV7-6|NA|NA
TGTGCCAGCAGCTTTGGGGAACCATCTGAAGCTTTCTTT
CASSFGEPSEAFF
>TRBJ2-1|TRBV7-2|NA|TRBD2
TGTGCCAGCAGCTCAGGTGGACTAGTCCCCTACAATGAGCAGTTCTTC
CASSSGGLVPYNEQFF
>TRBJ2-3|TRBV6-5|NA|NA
TGTGCCAGCAGTTTGGGACATAGCACAGATACGCAGTATTTT
CASSLGHSTDTQYF
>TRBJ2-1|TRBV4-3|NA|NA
TGCGCCAGCAGCCGAAGAATAGCAGGGGATGAGCAGTTCTTC
CASSRRIAGDEQFF
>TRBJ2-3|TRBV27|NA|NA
TGTGCCAGCAGTTTCGGGGGCACAGATACGCAGTATTTT
CASSFGGTDTQYF
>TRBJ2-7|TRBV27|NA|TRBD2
TGTGCCAGCAAACTAGCGGCCGCCTACGAGCAGTACTTC
CASKLAAAYEQYF
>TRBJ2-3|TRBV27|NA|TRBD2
TGTGCCAGCAGTGCGCTAGCGGGAGGGGGAGATACGCAGTATTTT
CASSALAGGGDTQYF
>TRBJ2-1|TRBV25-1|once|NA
TGTGCCAGCATTCCCGCAGGTTCGTTGTTCAATGAGCAGTTCTTC
CASIPAGSLFNEQFF
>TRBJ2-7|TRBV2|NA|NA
TGTGCCAGCGGGCCCCCCGACGAGCAGTACTTC
CASGPPDEQYF
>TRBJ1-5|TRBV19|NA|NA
TGTGCCAGTAGCATAATGGGACCAACGAAGCCCCAGCATTTT
CASSIMGPTKPQHF
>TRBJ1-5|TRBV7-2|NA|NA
TGTGCCAGCAGCTTAGAGCCGGGTAGCAATCAGCCCCAGCATTTT
CASSLEPGSNQPQHF
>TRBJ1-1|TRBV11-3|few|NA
TGTGCCAGCAGCCTAGGGCCGAACACTGAAGCTTTCTTT
CASSLGPNTEAFF
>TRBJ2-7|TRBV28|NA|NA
TGTGCCAGCATGGGTGTCATGGGGTCGAGCTCCTACGAGCAGTACTTC
CASMGVMGSSSYEQYF
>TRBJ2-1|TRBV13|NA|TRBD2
TGTGCCAGCAGCCCACACGGGGCTAGCGGGGGTAATGAGCAGTTCTTC
CASSPHGASGGNEQFF
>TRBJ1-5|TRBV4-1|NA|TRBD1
TGCGCCAGCAGCCTAACGGACAGGGGCGATCAGCCCCAGCATTTT
CASSLTDRGDQPQHF
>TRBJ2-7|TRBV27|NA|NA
TGTGCCAGCAGTTTATCGGGGCGGAACTACGAGCAGTACTTC
CASSLSGRNYEQYF
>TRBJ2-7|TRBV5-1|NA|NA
TGCGCCAGCAGAGCTGCAGGGGCAGGGGAGCAGTACTTC
CASRAAGAGEQYF
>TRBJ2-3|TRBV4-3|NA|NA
TGCGCCAGCAGCCGGCGGACGCCGAGCACAGATACGCAGTATTTT
CASSRRTPSTDTQYF
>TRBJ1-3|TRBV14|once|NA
TGTGCCAGCAGCCCGGTAGGGACTGGAAACACCATATATTTT
CASSPVGTGNTIYF
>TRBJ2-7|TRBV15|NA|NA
TGTGCCACCAGCAAAGCGACTTCCACCTACGAGCAGTACTTC
CATSKATSTYEQYF
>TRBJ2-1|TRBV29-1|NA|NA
TGCAGCGTTGACCCCCCGGACAATGAGCAGTTCTTC
CSVDPPDNEQFF
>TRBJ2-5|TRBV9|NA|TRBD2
TGTGCCAGCAGCGTAGTAGCGGGAGTTCCAGAGACCCAGTACTTC
CASSVVAGVPETQYF
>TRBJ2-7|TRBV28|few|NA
TGTGCCAGCACCCCTTCACACTTTAGACTCTACGAGCAGTACTTC
CASTPSHFRLYEQYF
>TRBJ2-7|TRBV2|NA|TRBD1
TGTGCCAATGCGGAACAGGGGCCCCGCTCCTACGAGCAGTACTTC
CANAEQGPRSYEQYF
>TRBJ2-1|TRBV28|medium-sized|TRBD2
TGTGCCAGCCGTAAGACTAGCGGGGGTTTCAACAATGAGCAGTTCTTC
CASRKTSGGFNNEQFF
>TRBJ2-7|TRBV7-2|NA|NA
TGTGCCAGCAGCTTCTTCGAGACCTACGAGCAGTACTTC
CASSFFETYEQYF
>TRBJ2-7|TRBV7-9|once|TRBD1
TGTGCCAGCAGCTCCGGGACAGTCTACGAGCAGTACTTC
CASSSGTVYEQYF
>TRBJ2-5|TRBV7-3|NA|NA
TGTGCCAGCAGCTTAATTTTCGGGAGCATACAAGAGACCCAGTACTTC
CASSLIFGSIQETQYF
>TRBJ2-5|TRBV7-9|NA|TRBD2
TGTGCCAGCAGCCCCCCAAGGGTGAGCGGGAGATCCCAAGAGACCCAGTACTTC
CASSPPRVSGRSQETQYF
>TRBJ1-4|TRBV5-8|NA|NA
TGTGCCAGCAGCTTAAATCTCGGCGCAACTAATGAAAAACTGTTTTTT
CASSLNLGATNEKLFF
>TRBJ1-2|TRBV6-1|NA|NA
TGTGCCAGCAGTGAACGGGTCATCTATGGCTACACCTTC
CASSERVIYGYTF
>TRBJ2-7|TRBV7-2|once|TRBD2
TGTGCCAGCAGCTTACTAGCGGGAGGGGACGAGCAGTACTTC
CASSLLAGGDEQYF
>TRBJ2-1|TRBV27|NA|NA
TGTGCCAGCAGCCCGGGAGACCGGTCGGGTGAGCAGTTCTTC
CASSPGDRSGEQFF
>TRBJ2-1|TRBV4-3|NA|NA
TGCGCCAGCAGCCAATTTAGGCTAGGAATAGTAAATGAGCAGTTCTTC
CASSQFRLGIVNEQFF
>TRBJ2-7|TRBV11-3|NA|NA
TGTGCCAGCAGCCGCAGGACGGAGTCGATTTACGAGCAGTACTTC
CASSRRTESIYEQYF
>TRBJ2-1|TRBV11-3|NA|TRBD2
TGTGCCAGCAGCAGGGGACTAGCGGAGGCGGACTGGAAATACAATGAGCAGTTCTTC
CASSRGLAEADWKYNEQFF
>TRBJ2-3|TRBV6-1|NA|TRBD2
TGTGCCAGCTCTGCGGAGCGGGAGATAGATACGCAGTATTTT
CASSAEREIDTQYF
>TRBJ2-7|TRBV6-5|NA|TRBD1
TGTGCCAGCTCGGGACAGGGGGCCCTCGAGCAGTACTTC
CASSGQGALEQYF
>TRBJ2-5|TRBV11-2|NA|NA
TGTGCCAGCAGCTTAGACCCCAGTTGGGAGACCCAGTACTTC
CASSLDPSWETQYF
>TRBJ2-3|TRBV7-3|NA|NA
TGTGCCAGCAGCTTAAGTCCGGCGTTGAGAGGCACAGATACGCAGTATTTT
CASSLSPALRGTDTQYF
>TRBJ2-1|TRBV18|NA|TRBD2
TGTGCCAGCTCATTACAGGGAGTCGGGACTAGACTAGGCAATGAGCAGTTCTTC
CASSLQGVGTRLGNEQFF
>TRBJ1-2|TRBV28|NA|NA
TGTGCCAGCAGTTTATTTGGAGGAATTAGCTATGGCTACACCTTC
CASSLFGGISYGYTF
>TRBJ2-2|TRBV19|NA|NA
TGTGCCAGTAGTAACGGACTGAATACCGGGGAGCTGTTTTTT
CASSNGLNTGELFF
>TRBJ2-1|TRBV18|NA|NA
TGTGCCAGCTCACGACAGGCCCTCGATGAGCAGTTCTTC
CASSRQALDEQFF
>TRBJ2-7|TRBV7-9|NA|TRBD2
TGTGCCAGCAGCCGTAGCGGGAGCTCCTACGAGCAGTACTTC
CASSRSGSSYEQYF
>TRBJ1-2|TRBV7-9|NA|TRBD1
TGTGCCAGCAGCCTCCAGGGGGAGTATGGCTACACCTTC
CASSLQGEYGYTF
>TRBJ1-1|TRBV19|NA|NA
TGTGCCAGTAGTATGGGCGGGGGTATCACTGAAGCTTTCTTT
CASSMGGGITEAFF
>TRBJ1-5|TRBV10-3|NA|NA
TGTGCCATCAGTGAGTCTTGGGGGCTCGGTCAGCCCCAGCATTTT
CAISESWGLGQPQHF
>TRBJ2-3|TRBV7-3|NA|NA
TGTGCCAGCAGCTCCGGGACGGGCGATTGGGATACGCAGTATTTT
CASSSGTGDWDTQYF
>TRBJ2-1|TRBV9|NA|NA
TGTGCCAGCAGCGTCGCGTCCTACAAAACATACAATGAGCAGTTCTTC
CASSVASYKTYNEQFF
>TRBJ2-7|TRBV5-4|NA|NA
TGTGCCGGAGGGGTGGCAGGCGTCCACGAGCAGTACTTC
CAGGVAGVHEQYF
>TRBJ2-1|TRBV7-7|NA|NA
TGTGCTAGCAGCTTAGCCCTAAGCTCCTACAATGAGCAGTTCTTC
CASSLALSSYNEQFF
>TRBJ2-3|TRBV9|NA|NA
TGTGCCAGCAGCGTAGGAGACTTGGGGGCGGATACGCAGTATTTT
CASSVGDLGADTQYF
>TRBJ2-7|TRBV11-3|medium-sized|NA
TGTGCCAGCAGCTTAGAGTCGGGCCCGCAGTACTTC
CASSLESGPQYF
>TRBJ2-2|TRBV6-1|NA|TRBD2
TGTGCCAGCAGTGACTGGGGGGAGGGTAACACCGGGGAGCTGTTTTTT
CASSDWGEGNTGELFF
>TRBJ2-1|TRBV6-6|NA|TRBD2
TGTGCCAGCAGCCAAGGGACTAGCGGTTACAATGAGCAGTTCTTC
CASSQGTSGYNEQFF